The 8 T cell receptor beta chains below all came from one sample that was sequenced in a study of blood T cells in healthy people across ages. Primers used in a second PCR of about 7 to 11 cycles were a sample-barcoded 5' primer and a J-beta primer mix. TCRdb called the 5' RACE reads again in MiXCR, with one record for every CDR3 protein. The sample comprises about 1,500,000 distinct CDR3 sequences, roughly 40% of which are singletons, and 7.9% rests with the top ten. Sequenced material: blood. These receptor sequences come from a woman between 18 and 29 years old in good health.

Notes on this clonotype: The CDR3 does not end in the conserved phenylalanine or tryptophan, so this is likely a read error. The V call is TRBV10-3, the J call TRBJ2-1; D gene ambiguous. Germline CDR1 ENHRY, CDR2 SYGVKD. Deletions cut 0 bases from V and 0 bases from J, with 12 bases between. The length of the CDR3 is 17 residues. CDR3: CAISESTLLSSYNEQFS. As DNA, the CDR3 is TGTGCCATCAGTGAGTCGACCCTTCTTAGCTCCTACAATGAGCAGTTCTCC.

In this sample, this clonotype turned up a few times. The V gene is TRBV7-3, the J gene TRBJ2-5; 7 bases are a match to TRBD1. J gave up 3 bases and V 6 bases, and 4 bases lay outside the gene matches. The CDR3 sequence is 13 residues long. Germline CDR1 and CDR2: SGHTA and FQGTGA. The CDR3 protein is CASRHTGEETQYF. In nucleotides, the CDR3 is TGTGCCAGCAGACATACAGGGGAAGAGACCCAGTACTTC.

The chain is built from TRBV6-1 and TRBJ1-1; 12 bases agree with TRBD1. With V trimmed by 6 bases and J by 1 base, 18 bases remained unmatched. This CDR3 is 20 amino acids long. Germline V CDR1 and CDR2: MNHNS, SASEGT. The CDR3 DNA follows: TGTGCCAGCAGCCTAGGGGACAGGGGGCGTCATGGTGTGCGGAACACTGAAGCTTTCTTT. Protein: CASSLGDRGRHGVRNTEAFF.

This sequence joins TRBV10-3 and TRBJ2-1, with D uncertain. The germline V gene encodes CDR1 ENHRY and CDR2 SYGVKD. The CDR3 is 13 residues long. The V end lost 6 bases, the J end lost 4 bases, and 10 bases lay between the germline ends. The CDR3 DNA sequence: TGTGCCATCAGGAAGGGCGAGTACAATGAGCAGTTCTTC. Encoded protein: CAIRKGEYNEQFF.

The V gene is TRBV3-1, the J gene TRBJ2-7, with a weak D call TRBD2 (6 bases). Trimming removed 4 bases from V and 4 bases from J, with 11 bases in between. Germline CDR1 and CDR2: LGHDT and YNNKEL (reference sequence). The CDR3 sequence is 13 residues long. Written as DNA, the CDR3 is TGTGCCAGCAGCCCTCCTAGCGTTTACGAGCAGTACTTC. Its translation is CASSPPSVYEQYF.

In its sample, this clonotype was seen a few times. The chain couples TRBV7-2 to TRBJ2-1; 10 bases align to TRBD2. The J call may not be correct, given that the DNA end is closer to TRBJ2-7. CDR1 and CDR2 from the germline V gene are SGHTA and FQGNSA. This CDR3 spans 18 amino acids. In nucleotides, the CDR3 is TGTGCCAGCAGCTTTTCACTAGCGGGGAGGAACTCCTACAATGAGCAGTACTTC. Translation gives CASSFSLAGRNSYNEQYF.

The chain joins TRBV10-3 to TRBJ2-7; a weak D match, TRBD2 (5 bases). V was shortened by 11 bases and J by 6 bases, with 20 bases between the two germline ends. Germline CDR1 and CDR2: ENHRY and SYGVKD. This CDR3 has 13 amino acids. The CDR3 DNA is TGTGCCTCCTCCCAGGAGGAGTTAGGCGAGCAGTACTTC. The encoded protein is CASSQEELGEQYF.

In this sample, this clonotype turned up a few times. The CDR3 sequence: CAIRDSATNEKLFF. As DNA, the CDR3 is TGTGCCATCAGGGACAGTGCAACTAATGAAAAACTGTTTTTT. The chain carries TRBV10-3 and TRBJ1-4; D possibly corresponds to TRBD1 (6 bases). The CDR3 runs to 14 residues. V lost 6 bases and J 0 bases, leaving 8 bases between the germline ends. Germline loops: CDR1 ENHRY, CDR2 SYGVKD.